This T cell receptor beta chain emerged from a study of T-cell memory formation after mild COVID-19. Study-wide context: Clustering of TCRs was largely donor specific. Study outcomes and limitations: Detection of some responders pre-infection suggested pre-existing cross-reactive memory T cells participated.

This clonotype was seen a handful of times. What it recognizes is unknown. The V end lost 5 bases, the J end lost 5 bases, and 10 bases lay between the germline ends. The CDR3 extends over 13 amino acids. Sample barcodes and UMIs were carried by the TCR alpha and TCR beta cDNA libraries that 5'RACE generated with constant-segment primers. TCRdb reprocessed the 5' RACE reads via MiXCR and lists one record per CDR3 protein. The repertoire holds 300,000 to 350,000 distinct CDR3 sequences, with approximately 20% as singletons. The clonotype was recovered from a man in his late teens or twenties who had mild COVID-19 (a few samples of this study predate the infection). Cell type and time point are not known. The specimen sequenced was PBMCs or a T cell subset sorted from them (not recorded which). The chain joins TRBV12-3 or TRBV12-4 to TRBJ1-5; TRBD1 is a possible D gene (5 bases). The CDR3: CASSGTEDQPQHF. CDR3 nucleotides: TGTGCCAGCAGTGGGACCGAAGATCAGCCCCAGCATTTT.